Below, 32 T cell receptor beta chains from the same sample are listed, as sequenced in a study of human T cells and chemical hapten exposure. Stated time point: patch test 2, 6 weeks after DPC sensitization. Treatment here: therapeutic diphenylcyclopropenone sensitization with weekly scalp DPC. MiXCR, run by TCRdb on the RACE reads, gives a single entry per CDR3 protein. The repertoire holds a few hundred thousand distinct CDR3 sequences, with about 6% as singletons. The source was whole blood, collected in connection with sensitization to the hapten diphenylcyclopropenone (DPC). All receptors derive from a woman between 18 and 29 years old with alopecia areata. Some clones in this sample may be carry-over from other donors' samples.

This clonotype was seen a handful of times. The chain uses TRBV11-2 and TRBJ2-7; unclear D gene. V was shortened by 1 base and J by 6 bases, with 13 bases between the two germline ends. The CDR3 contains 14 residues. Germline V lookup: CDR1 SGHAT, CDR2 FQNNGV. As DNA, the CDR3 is TGTGCCAGCAGCTTAGGTCCTACCCGAGTCGAGCAGTACTTC. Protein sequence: CASSLGPTRVEQYF.

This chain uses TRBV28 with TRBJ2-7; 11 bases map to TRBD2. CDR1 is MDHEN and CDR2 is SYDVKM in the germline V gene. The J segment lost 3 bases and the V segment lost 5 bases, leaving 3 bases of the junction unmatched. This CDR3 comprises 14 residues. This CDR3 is CASSRGLADYEQYF. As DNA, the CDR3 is TGTGCCAGCAGTAGGGGACTAGCGGACTACGAGCAGTACTTC.

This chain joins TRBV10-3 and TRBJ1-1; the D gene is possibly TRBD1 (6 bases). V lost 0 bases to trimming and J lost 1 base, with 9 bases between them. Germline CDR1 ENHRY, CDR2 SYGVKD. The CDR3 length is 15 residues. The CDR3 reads CAISESPRGNTEAFF. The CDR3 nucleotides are TGTGCCATCAGTGAGTCACCCAGGGGGAACACTGAAGCTTTCTTT.

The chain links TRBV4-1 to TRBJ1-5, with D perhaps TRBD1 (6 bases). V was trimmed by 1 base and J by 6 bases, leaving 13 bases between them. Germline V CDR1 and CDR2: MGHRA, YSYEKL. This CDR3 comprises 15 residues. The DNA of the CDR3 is TGCGCCAGCAGCCAAGTAGTGGGGGCAGGTCAGCCCCAGCATTTT. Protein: CASSQVVGAGQPQHF.

The CDR3 DNA reads as TGTGCCAGCAGTTTATTGGGGGAACCGAACACCGGGGAGCTGTTTTTT. It yields the protein CASSLLGEPNTGELFF. V and J are TRBV27 and TRBJ2-2; D assignment may be TRBD1 or TRBD2 (5 bases each). Trimming took off 1 base at V and 0 bases at J, with 9 bases between the two ends. This CDR3 comprises 16 residues. Per germline, CDR1 MNHEY and CDR2 SMNVEV (reference sequence).

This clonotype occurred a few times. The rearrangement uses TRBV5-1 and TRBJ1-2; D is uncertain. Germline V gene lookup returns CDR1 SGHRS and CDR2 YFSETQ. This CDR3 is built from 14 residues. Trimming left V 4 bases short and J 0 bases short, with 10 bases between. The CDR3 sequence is CASSTQASNYGYTF. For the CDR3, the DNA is TGCGCCAGCAGCACCCAGGCATCTAACTATGGCTACACCTTC.

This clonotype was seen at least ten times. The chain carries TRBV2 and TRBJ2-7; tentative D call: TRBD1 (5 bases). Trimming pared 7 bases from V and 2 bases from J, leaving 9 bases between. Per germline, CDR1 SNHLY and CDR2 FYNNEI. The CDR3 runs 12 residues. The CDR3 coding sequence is TGTGCCAGCACGACAGAGACCTACGAGCAGTACTTC. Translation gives CASTTETYEQYF.

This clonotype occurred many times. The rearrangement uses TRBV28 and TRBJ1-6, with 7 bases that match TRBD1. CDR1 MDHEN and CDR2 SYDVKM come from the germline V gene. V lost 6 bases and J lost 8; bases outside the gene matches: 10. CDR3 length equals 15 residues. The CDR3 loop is CASRPADREYSPLHF. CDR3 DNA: TGTGCCAGCAGGCCCGCCGACAGGGAGTATTCACCCCTCCACTTT.

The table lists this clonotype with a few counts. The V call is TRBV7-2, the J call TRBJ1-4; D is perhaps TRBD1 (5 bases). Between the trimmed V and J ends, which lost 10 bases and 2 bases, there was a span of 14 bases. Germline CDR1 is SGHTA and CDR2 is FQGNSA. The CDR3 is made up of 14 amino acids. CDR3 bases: TGTGCCACGGGGATGAGGGGCACTAATGAAAAACTGTTTTTT. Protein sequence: CATGMRGTNEKLFF.

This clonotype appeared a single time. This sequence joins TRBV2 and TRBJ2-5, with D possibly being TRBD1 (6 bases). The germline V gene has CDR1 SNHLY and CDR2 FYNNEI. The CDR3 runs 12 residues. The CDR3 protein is CAPAGDQETQYF. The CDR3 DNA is TGTGCGCCAGCAGGGGATCAAGAGACCCAGTACTTC.

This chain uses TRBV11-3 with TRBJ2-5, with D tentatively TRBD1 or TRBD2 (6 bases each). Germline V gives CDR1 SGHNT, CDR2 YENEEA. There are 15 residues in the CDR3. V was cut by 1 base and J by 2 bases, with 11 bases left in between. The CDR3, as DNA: TGTGCCAGCAGCTTAGTTGGGGGGACACAAGAGACCCAGTACTTC. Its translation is CASSLVGGTQETQYF.

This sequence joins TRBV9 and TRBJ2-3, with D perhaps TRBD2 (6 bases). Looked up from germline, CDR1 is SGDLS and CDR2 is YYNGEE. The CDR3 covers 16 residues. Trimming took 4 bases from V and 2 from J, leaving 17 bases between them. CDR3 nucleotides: TGTGCCAGCAGCCCAGGAGGGCTAGCAAACACAGATACGCAGTATTTT. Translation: CASSPGGLANTDTQYF.

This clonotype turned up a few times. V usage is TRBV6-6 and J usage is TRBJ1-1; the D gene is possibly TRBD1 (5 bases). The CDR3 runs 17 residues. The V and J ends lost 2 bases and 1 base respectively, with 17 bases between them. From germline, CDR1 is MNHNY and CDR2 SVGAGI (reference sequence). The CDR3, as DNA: TGTGCCAGCAGTTACCCCAGGGTCCGTCGCACGAACACTGAAGCTTTCTTT. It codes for CASSYPRVRRTNTEAFF.

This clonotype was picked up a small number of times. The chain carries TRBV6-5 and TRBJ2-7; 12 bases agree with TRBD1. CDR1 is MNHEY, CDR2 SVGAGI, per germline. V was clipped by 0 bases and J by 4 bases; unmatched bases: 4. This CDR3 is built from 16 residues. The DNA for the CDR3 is TGTGCCAGCAGTTACTCCCGGGGACAGGGGGCTTACGAGCAGTACTTC. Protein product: CASSYSRGQGAYEQYF.

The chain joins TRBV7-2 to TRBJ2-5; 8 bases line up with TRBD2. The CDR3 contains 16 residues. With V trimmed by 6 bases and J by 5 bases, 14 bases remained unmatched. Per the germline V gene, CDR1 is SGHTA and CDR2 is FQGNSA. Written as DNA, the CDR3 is TGTGCCAGCAGTTCATGGGTCGGGGGGGCGAAGGAGACCCAGTACTTC. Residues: CASSSWVGGAKETQYF.

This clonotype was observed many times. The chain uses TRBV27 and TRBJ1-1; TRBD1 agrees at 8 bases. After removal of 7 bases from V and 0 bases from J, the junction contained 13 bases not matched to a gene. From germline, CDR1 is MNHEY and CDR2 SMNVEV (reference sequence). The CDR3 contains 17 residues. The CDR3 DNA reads TGTGCCAGCAAGGATAGTGACAGGGGTCTCTTGAACACTGAAGCTTTCTTT. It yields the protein CASKDSDRGLLNTEAFF.

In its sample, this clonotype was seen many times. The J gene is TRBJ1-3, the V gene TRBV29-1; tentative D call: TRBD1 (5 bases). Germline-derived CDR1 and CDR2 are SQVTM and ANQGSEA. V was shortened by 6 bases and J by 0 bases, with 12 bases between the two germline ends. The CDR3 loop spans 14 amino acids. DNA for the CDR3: TGCAGCGTCGAACCAGGGAACTCTGGAAACACCATATATTTT. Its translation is CSVEPGNSGNTIYF.

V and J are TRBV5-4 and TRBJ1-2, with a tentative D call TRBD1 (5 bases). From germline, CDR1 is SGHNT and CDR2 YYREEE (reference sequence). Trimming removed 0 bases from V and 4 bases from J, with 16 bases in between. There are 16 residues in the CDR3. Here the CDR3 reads CASSLAGTRTSYGYTF. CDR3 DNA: TGTGCCAGCAGCTTGGCCGGGACCCGGACGAGCTATGGCTACACCTTC.

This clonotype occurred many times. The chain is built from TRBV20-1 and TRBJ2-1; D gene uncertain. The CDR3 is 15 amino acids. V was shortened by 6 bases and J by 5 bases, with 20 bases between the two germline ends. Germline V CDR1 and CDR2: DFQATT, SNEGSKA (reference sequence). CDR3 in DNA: TGCAGTGCCCGAAGGCCTCTCAGTGAGCACAATGAGCAGTTCTTC. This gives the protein CSARRPLSEHNEQFF.

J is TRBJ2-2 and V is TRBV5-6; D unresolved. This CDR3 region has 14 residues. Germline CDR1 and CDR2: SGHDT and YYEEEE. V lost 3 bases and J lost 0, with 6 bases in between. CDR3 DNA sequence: TGTGCCAGCAGCTCTGTGTCGAACACCGGGGAGCTGTTTTTT. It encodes CASSSVSNTGELFF.

DNA of the CDR3: TGTGCCATCAGTGGGACAGGGGCTAGCACAGATACGCAGTATTTT. Protein sequence: CAISGTGASTDTQYF. The chain combines TRBV10-3 with TRBJ2-3; 9 bases fit TRBD1. The CDR3 loop spans 15 amino acids. In germline, CDR1 is ENHRY, CDR2 SYGVKD. V shed 4 bases and J 0 bases; nucleotides not matched to a gene: 2.

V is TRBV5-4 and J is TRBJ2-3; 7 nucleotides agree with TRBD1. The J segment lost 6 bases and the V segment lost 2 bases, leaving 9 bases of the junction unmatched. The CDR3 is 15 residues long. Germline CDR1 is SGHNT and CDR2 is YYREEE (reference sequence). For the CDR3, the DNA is TGTGCCAGCAGCTTCCGACAGGGCCCCACGGATACGCAGTATTTT. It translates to CASSFRQGPTDTQYF.

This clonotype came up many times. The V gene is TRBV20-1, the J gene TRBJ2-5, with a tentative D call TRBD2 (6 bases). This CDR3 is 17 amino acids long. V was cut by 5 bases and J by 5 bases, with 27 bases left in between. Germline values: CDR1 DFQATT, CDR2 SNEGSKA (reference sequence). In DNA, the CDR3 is TGCAGTGCTTACGGGGTAGGAGGGGCCTCCAGCGTGGAGACCCAGTACTTC. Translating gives CSAYGVGGASSVETQYF.

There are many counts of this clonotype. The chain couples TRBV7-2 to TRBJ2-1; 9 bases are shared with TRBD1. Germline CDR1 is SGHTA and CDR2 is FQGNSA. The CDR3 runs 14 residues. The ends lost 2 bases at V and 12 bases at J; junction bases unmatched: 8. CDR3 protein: CASSLRLTGGLQFF. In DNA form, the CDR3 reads TGTGCCAGCAGCTTACGACTAACAGGGGGCTTGCAGTTCTTC.

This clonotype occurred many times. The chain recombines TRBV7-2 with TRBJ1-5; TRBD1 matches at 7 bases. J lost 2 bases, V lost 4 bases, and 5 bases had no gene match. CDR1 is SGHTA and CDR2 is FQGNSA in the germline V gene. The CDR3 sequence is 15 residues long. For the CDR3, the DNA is TGTGCCAGCAGCTCAGACAGGGCGGGCAATCAGCCCCAGCATTTT. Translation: CASSSDRAGNQPQHF.

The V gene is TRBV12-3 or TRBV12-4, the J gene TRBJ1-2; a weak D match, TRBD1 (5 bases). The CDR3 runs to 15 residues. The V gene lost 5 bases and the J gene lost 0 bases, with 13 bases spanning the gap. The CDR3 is CASSPRQTSNYGYTF. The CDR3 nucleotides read TGTGCCAGCAGTCCTAGACAGACCTCTAACTATGGCTACACCTTC.

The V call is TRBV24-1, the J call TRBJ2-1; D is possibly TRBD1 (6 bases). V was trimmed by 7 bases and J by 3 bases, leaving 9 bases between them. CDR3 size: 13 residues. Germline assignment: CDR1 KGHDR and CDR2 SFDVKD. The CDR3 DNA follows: TGTGCCACCAGCCGGGACAACTACAATGAGCAGTTCTTC. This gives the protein CATSRDNYNEQFF.

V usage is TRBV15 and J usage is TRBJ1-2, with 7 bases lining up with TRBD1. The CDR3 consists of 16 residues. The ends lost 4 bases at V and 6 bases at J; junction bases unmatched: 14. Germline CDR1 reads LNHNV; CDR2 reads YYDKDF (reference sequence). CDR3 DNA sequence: TGTGCCACCAGCAAGACCGGGACAGCCCAATGGAATGGCTACACCTTC. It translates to CATSKTGTAQWNGYTF.

The CDR3, as DNA: TGTGCCAGCACCGGTCTACCGAACACTGAAGCTTTCTTT. Translated: CASTGLPNTEAFF. The V and J genes are TRBV6-5 and TRBJ1-1; D gene ambiguous. V lost 7 bases to trimming and J lost 1 base, with 10 bases between them. The CDR3 runs 13 residues. The germline V gene has CDR1 MNHEY and CDR2 SVGAGI.

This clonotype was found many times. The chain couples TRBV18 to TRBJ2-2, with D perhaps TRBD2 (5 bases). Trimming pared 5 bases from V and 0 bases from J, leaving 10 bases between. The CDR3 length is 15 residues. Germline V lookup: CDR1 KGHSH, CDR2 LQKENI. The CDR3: CASSKGVANTGELFF. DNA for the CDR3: TGTGCCAGCTCAAAGGGAGTGGCGAACACCGGGGAGCTGTTTTTT.

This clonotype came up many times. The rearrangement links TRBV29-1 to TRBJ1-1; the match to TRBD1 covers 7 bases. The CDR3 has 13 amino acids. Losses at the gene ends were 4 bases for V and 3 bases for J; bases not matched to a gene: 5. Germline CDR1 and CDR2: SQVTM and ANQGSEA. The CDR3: CSVVRTGYTEAFF. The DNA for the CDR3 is TGCAGCGTTGTACGGACAGGATACACTGAAGCTTTCTTT.

The CDR3 DNA reads TGTGCCAGCAGTTATGGTCCAGGGGCAGAGACCCAGTACTTC. Its protein is CASSYGPGAETQYF. This sequence joins TRBV25-1 and TRBJ2-5, with a weak D call TRBD1 (6 bases). The germline CDR1 and CDR2 sequences are MGHDK and SYGVNS. The CDR3 contains 14 residues. The germline V and J ends were trimmed by 5 bases and 4 bases, with 14 bases remaining between them. Using reference TRBV25-1 and TRBJ2-5 for the parts outside the CDR3, the full variable domain is EADIYQTPRYLVIGTGKKITLECSQTMGHDKMYWYQQDPGMELHLIHYSYGVNSTEKGDLSSESTVSRIRTEHFPLTLESARPSHTSQYLCASSYGPGAETQYFGPGTRLLVL.